This T cell receptor (beta chain) was documented in a study of cytomegalovirus exposure and HLA in healthy donors. Study-level information: The use of the same platform for the roughly 120 validation repertoires and the approximately 730 first-cohort repertoires was reported by a later analysis.

This table comes from immunoSEQ multiplex PCR, and its TCRdb copy is limited to in-frame clones, with some not included. The sample holds approximately 170,000 clones, about 85% seen once. The sample holds one count of this clone. Its specificity is unknown. Study-wide results and caveats: In vitro experiments confirmed that three CMV-associated chains were specific for CMV antigens.

Germline values: CDR1 MGHDK, CDR2 SYGVNS. Trimming cost V 4 bases and J 4 bases; bases outside gene matches: 10. This CDR3 is 17 amino acids long. The source of this sequence is a man aged 18 to 29 in good health and CMV-seropositive. The chain has TRBV25-1 and TRBJ1-5, with 10 bases matching TRBD1. The sequencing input was PBMCs. CDR3 protein: CASSGPSGTGENQPQHF. In DNA form, the CDR3 reads TGTGCCAGCAGTGGTCCCTCCGGGACAGGGGAAAATCAGCCCCAGCATTTT.